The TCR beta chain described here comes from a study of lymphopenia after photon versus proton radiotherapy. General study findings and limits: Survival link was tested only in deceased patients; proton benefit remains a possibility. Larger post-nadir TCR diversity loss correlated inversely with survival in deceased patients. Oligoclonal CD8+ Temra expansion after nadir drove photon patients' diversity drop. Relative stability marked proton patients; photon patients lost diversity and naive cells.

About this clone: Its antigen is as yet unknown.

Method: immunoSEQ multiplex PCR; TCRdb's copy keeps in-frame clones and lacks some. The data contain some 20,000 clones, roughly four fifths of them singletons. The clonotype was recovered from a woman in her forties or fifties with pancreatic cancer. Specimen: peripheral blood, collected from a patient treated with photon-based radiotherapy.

The CDR3 reads CASSVDRELYEQYF. CDR3 bases: TGCGCCAGCAGCGTAGACCGGGAACTCTACGAGCAGTACTTC. This sequence joins TRBV5-1 and TRBJ2-5; maybe TRBD2 (5 bases). The J call may be faulty, since TRBJ2-7 better matches the DNA end. The germline gives CDR1 SGHRS, CDR2 YFSETQ. The CDR3 has 14 residues.